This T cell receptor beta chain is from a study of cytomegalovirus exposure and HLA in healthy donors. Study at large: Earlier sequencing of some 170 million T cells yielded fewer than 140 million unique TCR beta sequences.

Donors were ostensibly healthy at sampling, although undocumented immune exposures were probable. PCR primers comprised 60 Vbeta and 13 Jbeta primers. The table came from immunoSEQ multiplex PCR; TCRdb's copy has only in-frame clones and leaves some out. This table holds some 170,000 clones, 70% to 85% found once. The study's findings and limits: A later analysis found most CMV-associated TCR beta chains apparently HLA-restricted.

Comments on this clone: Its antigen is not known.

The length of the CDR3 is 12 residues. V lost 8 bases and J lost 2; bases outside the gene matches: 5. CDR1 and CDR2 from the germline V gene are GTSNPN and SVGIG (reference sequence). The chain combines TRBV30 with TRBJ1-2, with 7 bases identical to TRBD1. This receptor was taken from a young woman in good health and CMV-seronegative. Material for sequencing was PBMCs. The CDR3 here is CARKTGNYGYTF. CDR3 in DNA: TGTGCCCGAAAGACAGGGAACTATGGCTACACCTTC.